A selection of T cell receptor beta chains follows, all from one sample in a study of shared clonotypes between healthy human individuals. Clones were sequenced by immunoSEQ multiplex PCR, and TCRdb holds only the in-frame ones, with some missing. The profile shows around 700,000 clones, about 74% of them singletons. The sample taken for sequencing was memory CD4+ T cells sorted from blood. These receptors were collected from a woman aged 25 to 39 in good health. CDR3s include the opening cysteine and the closing phenylalanine or tryptophan. The D gene is left open where the match is weak. Some rows mark clone size as missing; the rest say once, few, many or name a class of expanded clone.

v_gene: TRBV30
d_gene: TRBD1
abundance: .
j_gene: TRBJ2-2
CDR3aa: CAWGARGLATGELFF
CDR3nt: TGTGCCTGGGGAGCCAGGGGGCTAGCTACCGGGGAGCTGTTTTTT

v_gene: TRBV7-2
d_gene: TRBD1
abundance: .
j_gene: TRBJ1-5
CDR3aa: CASSPTDRGQSQPQHF
CDR3nt: TGTGCCAGCAGCCCGACAGACAGGGGGCAAAGTCAGCCCCAGCATTTT

v_gene: TRBV30
d_gene: TRBD2
abundance: .
j_gene: TRBJ2-5
CDR3aa: CAWGGEGSGYQETQYF
CDR3nt: TGTGCCTGGGGAGGGGAGGGTAGCGGGTACCAAGAGACCCAGTACTTC

v_gene: TRBV7-2
d_gene: .
abundance: .
j_gene: TRBJ2-2
CDR3aa: CASSFGGLGTGELFF
CDR3nt: TGTGCCAGCAGCTTCGGAGGGTTGGGGACCGGGGAGCTGTTTTTT

v_gene: TRBV28
d_gene: .
abundance: .
j_gene: TRBJ2-1
CDR3aa: CASRGTSSYNEQFF
CDR3nt: TGTGCCAGCAGAGGTACCAGCTCCTACAATGAGCAGTTCTTC

v_gene: TRBV7-8
d_gene: .
abundance: .
j_gene: TRBJ2-2
CDR3aa: CASSLARIKGLNTGELFF
CDR3nt: TGTGCCAGCAGCTTAGCGCGGATAAAGGGGCTGAACACCGGGGAGCTGTTTTTT

v_gene: TRBV27
d_gene: TRBD1
abundance: .
j_gene: TRBJ2-5
CDR3aa: CASGPGTGRVETQYF
CDR3nt: TGTGCCAGCGGACCCGGGACAGGGAGAGTAGAGACCCAGTACTTC

v_gene: TRBV2
d_gene: .
abundance: .
j_gene: TRBJ1-2
CDR3aa: CASRLWGADGYTF
CDR3nt: TGTGCCAGCAGGCTCTGGGGGGCAGATGGCTACACCTTC

v_gene: TRBV28
d_gene: TRBD2
abundance: .
j_gene: TRBJ2-1
CDR3aa: CASSPRLAGRDEQFF
CDR3nt: TGTGCCAGCAGCCCAAGACTAGCGGGAAGGGATGAGCAGTTCTTC

v_gene: TRBV6-6
d_gene: TRBD2
abundance: .
j_gene: TRBJ2-7
CDR3aa: CASRTSGGYEQYF
CDR3nt: TGTGCCAGCAGGACTAGCGGGGGTTACGAGCAGTACTTC

v_gene: TRBV5-4
d_gene: .
abundance: .
j_gene: TRBJ2-7
CDR3aa: CASSLDQGYEQYF
CDR3nt: TGTGCCAGCAGCTTGGATCAGGGCTACGAGCAGTACTTC

v_gene: TRBV5-1
d_gene: TRBD2
abundance: .
j_gene: TRBJ2-1
CDR3aa: CASSAGTSQNEQFF
CDR3nt: TGCGCCAGCAGCGCAGGGACTAGCCAAAATGAGCAGTTCTTC

v_gene: TRBV28
d_gene: .
abundance: .
j_gene: TRBJ2-1
CDR3aa: CASSSIHGSSSYNEQFF
CDR3nt: TGTGCCAGCAGTTCTATTCATGGCAGTTCCTCCTACAATGAGCAGTTCTTC

v_gene: TRBV19
d_gene: .
abundance: .
j_gene: TRBJ2-1
CDR3aa: CASSIGLDVNEQFF
CDR3nt: TGTGCCAGTAGTATAGGACTAGATGTCAATGAGCAGTTCTTC

v_gene: TRBV5-1
d_gene: .
abundance: once
j_gene: TRBJ2-2
CDR3aa: CASSLALTLNTGELFF
CDR3nt: TGCGCCAGCAGCTTGGCCTTGACATTAAACACCGGGGAGCTGTTTTTT

v_gene: TRBV11-3
d_gene: .
abundance: .
j_gene: TRBJ2-1
CDR3aa: CASSPREPYNEQFF
CDR3nt: TGTGCCAGCAGCCCTCGGGAGCCCTACAATGAGCAGTTCTTC

v_gene: TRBV5-1
d_gene: TRBD1
abundance: .
j_gene: TRBJ1-1
CDR3aa: CASSFGRGDTEAFF
CDR3nt: TGCGCCAGCAGCTTCGGCAGGGGGGACACTGAAGCTTTCTTT

v_gene: TRBV13
d_gene: .
abundance: .
j_gene: TRBJ2-5
CDR3aa: CASSRRSGVGETQYF
CDR3nt: TGTGCCAGCAGCCGCCGGAGTGGGGTCGGGGAGACCCAGTACTTC

v_gene: TRBV28
d_gene: .
abundance: .
j_gene: TRBJ1-1
CDR3aa: CASSIDLNTEAFF
CDR3nt: TGTGCCAGCAGTATTGACTTGAACACTGAAGCTTTCTTT

v_gene: TRBV6-5
d_gene: .
abundance: .
j_gene: TRBJ1-5
CDR3aa: CASSWPNRPQHF
CDR3nt: TGTGCCAGCAGTTGGCCTAATCGGCCCCAGCATTTT

v_gene: TRBV27
d_gene: TRBD2
abundance: .
j_gene: TRBJ2-3
CDR3aa: CASTRGTSARGDTQYF
CDR3nt: TGTGCCAGCACCCGAGGGACTAGCGCACGGGGAGATACGCAGTATTTT

v_gene: TRBV19
d_gene: .
abundance: .
j_gene: TRBJ2-1
CDR3aa: CASKGGSSYNEQFF
CDR3nt: TGTGCCAGTAAGGGGGGAAGCTCCTACAATGAGCAGTTCTTC

v_gene: TRBV30
d_gene: TRBD2
abundance: .
j_gene: TRBJ2-3
CDR3aa: CAWSTGLAAGTDTQYF
CDR3nt: TGTGCCTGGAGTACCGGACTAGCGGCGGGCACAGATACGCAGTATTTT

v_gene: TRBV7-6
d_gene: TRBD1
abundance: .
j_gene: TRBJ2-1
CDR3aa: CASSTRQTGDDEQFF
CDR3nt: TGTGCCAGCAGCACCCGCCAGACAGGGGATGATGAGCAGTTCTTC

v_gene: TRBV14
d_gene: .
abundance: .
j_gene: TRBJ2-7
CDR3aa: CASSLWSGHEQYF
CDR3nt: TGTGCCAGCAGCCTTTGGAGCGGGCACGAGCAGTACTTC

v_gene: TRBV6-6
d_gene: .
abundance: .
j_gene: TRBJ2-7
CDR3aa: CASRTGRSSSYEQYF
CDR3nt: TGTGCCAGCAGAACTGGGCGGTCGAGCTCCTACGAGCAGTACTTC

v_gene: TRBV19
d_gene: .
abundance: .
j_gene: TRBJ2-1
CDR3aa: CASSIQSDYLNEQFF
CDR3nt: TGTGCCAGTAGTATCCAGTCGGACTATTTAAATGAGCAGTTCTTC

v_gene: TRBV6-5
d_gene: .
abundance: few
j_gene: TRBJ1-3
CDR3aa: CASSSNNRFGNTIYF
CDR3nt: TGTGCCAGCAGTTCCAATAACAGGTTTGGAAACACCATATATTTT

v_gene: TRBV28
d_gene: TRBD2
abundance: .
j_gene: TRBJ2-5
CDR3aa: CASSFNGGETQYF
CDR3nt: TGTGCCAGCAGTTTTAACGGGGGGGAGACCCAGTACTTC

v_gene: TRBV5-1
d_gene: .
abundance: .
j_gene: TRBJ2-3
CDR3aa: CASSMGQLDTQYF
CDR3nt: TGCGCCAGCAGCATGGGACAATTAGATACGCAGTATTTT

v_gene: TRBV19
d_gene: .
abundance: .
j_gene: TRBJ2-6
CDR3aa: CASSLHQGSGANVLTF
CDR3nt: TGTGCCAGTAGTCTTCACCAGGGGTCTGGGGCCAACGTCCTGACTTTC

v_gene: TRBV29-1
d_gene: .
abundance: .
j_gene: TRBJ1-1
CDR3aa: CSVDVRNTEAFF
CDR3nt: TGCAGCGTTGATGTCCGGAACACTGAAGCTTTCTTT

v_gene: TRBV5-4
d_gene: .
abundance: .
j_gene: TRBJ1-4
CDR3aa: CASSSTEGVEKLFF
CDR3nt: TGTGCCAGCAGCTCTACCGAGGGTGTCGAAAAACTGTTTTTT

v_gene: TRBV5-1
d_gene: TRBD1
abundance: .
j_gene: TRBJ1-3
CDR3aa: CASSKRQGVSGNTIYF
CDR3nt: TGCGCCAGCAGCAAACGACAGGGGGTTTCTGGAAACACCATATATTTT

v_gene: TRBV18
d_gene: .
abundance: few
j_gene: TRBJ2-1
CDR3aa: CASSRRGGVPSEQFF
CDR3nt: TGTGCCAGCTCACGACGGGGCGGAGTCCCCAGTGAGCAGTTCTTC

v_gene: TRBV11-2
d_gene: TRBD2
abundance: .
j_gene: TRBJ2-1
CDR3aa: CASSLAGGSYNEQFF
CDR3nt: TGTGCCAGCAGCTTGGCGGGGGGATCCTACAATGAGCAGTTCTTC

v_gene: TRBV6-5
d_gene: .
abundance: .
j_gene: TRBJ2-7
CDR3aa: CASSNREEAYEQYF
CDR3nt: TGTGCCAGCAGCAACAGGGAGGAGGCCTACGAGCAGTACTTC

v_gene: TRBV28
d_gene: .
abundance: .
j_gene: TRBJ2-2
CDR3aa: CASIYGTNTGELFF
CDR3nt: TGTGCCAGCATCTATGGCACCAACACCGGGGAGCTGTTTTTT

v_gene: TRBV2
d_gene: .
abundance: .
j_gene: TRBJ2-5
CDR3aa: CASKDYFLETQYF
CDR3nt: TGTGCCAGCAAGGACTATTTTCTTGAGACCCAGTACTTC

v_gene: TRBV28
d_gene: .
abundance: .
j_gene: TRBJ1-4
CDR3aa: CASRSNEKLFF
CDR3nt: TGTGCGTCCCGGTCTAATGAAAAACTGTTTTTT

v_gene: TRBV4-1
d_gene: .
abundance: .
j_gene: TRBJ1-1
CDR3aa: CASSQGTEAFF
CDR3nt: TGCGCCAGCAGCCAAGGCACTGAAGCTTTCTTT

v_gene: TRBV10-1
d_gene: TRBD1
abundance: few
j_gene: TRBJ2-7
CDR3aa: CASSDYSGGANEQYF
CDR3nt: TGCGCCAGCAGTGATTATTCAGGGGGCGCGAACGAGCAGTACTTC

v_gene: TRBV4-2
d_gene: .
abundance: .
j_gene: TRBJ1-4
CDR3aa: CASSQEGFTNEKLFF
CDR3nt: TGTGCCAGCAGCCAAGAAGGGTTTACTAATGAAAAACTGTTTTTT

v_gene: TRBV28
d_gene: .
abundance: .
j_gene: TRBJ1-2
CDR3aa: CASSYTRGYTF
CDR3nt: TGTGCCAGCAGTTATACAAGGGGCTACACCTTC

v_gene: TRBV6-6
d_gene: .
abundance: .
j_gene: TRBJ2-3
CDR3aa: CASSNQGKNTDTQYF
CDR3nt: TGTGCCAGCAGTAATCAGGGGAAGAACACAGATACGCAGTATTTT

v_gene: TRBV4-1
d_gene: TRBD2
abundance: .
j_gene: TRBJ2-1
CDR3aa: CASSRRTSGSSYNEQFF
CDR3nt: TGCGCCAGCAGCCGGAGGACTAGCGGGAGCTCCTACAATGAGCAGTTCTTC

v_gene: TRBV11-1
d_gene: TRBD1
abundance: .
j_gene: TRBJ2-7
CDR3aa: CASSPQRDSYEQYF
CDR3nt: TGTGCCAGCAGCCCCCAAAGGGACAGCTACGAGCAGTACTTC

v_gene: TRBV28
d_gene: .
abundance: .
j_gene: TRBJ2-1
CDR3aa: CASMGVLHNEQFF
CDR3nt: TGTGCCAGCATGGGAGTTCTCCACAATGAGCAGTTCTTC

v_gene: TRBV5-1
d_gene: TRBD1
abundance: .
j_gene: TRBJ2-2
CDR3aa: CASSRRQGGTTGELFF
CDR3nt: TGCGCCAGCAGCCGACGACAGGGGGGGACCACCGGGGAGCTGTTTTTT

v_gene: TRBV5-1
d_gene: .
abundance: .
j_gene: TRBJ2-7
CDR3aa: CASSLVTALDEQYF
CDR3nt: TGCGCCAGCAGCTTGGTAACAGCGTTAGATGAGCAGTACTTC

v_gene: TRBV5-1
d_gene: TRBD1
abundance: .
j_gene: TRBJ2-7
CDR3aa: CASSLEGQGAYEQYF
CDR3nt: TGCGCCAGCAGCTTGGAGGGACAGGGGGCCTACGAGCAGTACTTC

v_gene: TRBV5-1
d_gene: .
abundance: few
j_gene: TRBJ1-2
CDR3aa: CASSLEARANYGYTF
CDR3nt: TGCGCCAGCAGCTTGGAGGCCAGAGCTAACTATGGCTACACCTTC

v_gene: TRBV6-5
d_gene: TRBD2
abundance: once
j_gene: TRBJ2-1
CDR3aa: CASAPGGGYEQFF
CDR3nt: TGTGCCAGCGCCCCGGGGGGAGGGTATGAGCAGTTCTTC

v_gene: TRBV28
d_gene: TRBD2
abundance: .
j_gene: TRBJ2-1
CDR3aa: CASSRTSGSKDEQFF
CDR3nt: TGTGCCAGCAGTCGTACTAGCGGGAGTAAGGATGAGCAGTTCTTC

v_gene: TRBV19
d_gene: .
abundance: .
j_gene: TRBJ1-5
CDR3aa: CASSIWVGGNQPQHF
CDR3nt: TGTGCCAGTAGTATATGGGTTGGGGGCAATCAGCCCCAGCATTTT